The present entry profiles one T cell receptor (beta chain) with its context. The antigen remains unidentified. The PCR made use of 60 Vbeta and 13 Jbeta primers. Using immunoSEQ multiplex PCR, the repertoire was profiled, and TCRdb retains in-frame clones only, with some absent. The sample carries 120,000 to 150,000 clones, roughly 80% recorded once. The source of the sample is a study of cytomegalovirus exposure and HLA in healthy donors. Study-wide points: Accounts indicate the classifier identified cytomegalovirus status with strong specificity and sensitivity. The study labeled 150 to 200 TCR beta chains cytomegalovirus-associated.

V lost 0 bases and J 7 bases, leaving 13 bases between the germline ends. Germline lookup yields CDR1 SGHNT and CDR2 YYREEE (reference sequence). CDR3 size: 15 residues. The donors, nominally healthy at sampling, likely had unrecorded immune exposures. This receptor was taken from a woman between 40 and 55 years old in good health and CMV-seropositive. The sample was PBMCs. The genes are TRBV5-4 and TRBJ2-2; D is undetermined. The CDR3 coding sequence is TGTGCCAGCAGCTTGGGAAGCCCCCCGAGCGGGGAGCTGTTTTTT. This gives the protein CASSLGSPPSGELFF.